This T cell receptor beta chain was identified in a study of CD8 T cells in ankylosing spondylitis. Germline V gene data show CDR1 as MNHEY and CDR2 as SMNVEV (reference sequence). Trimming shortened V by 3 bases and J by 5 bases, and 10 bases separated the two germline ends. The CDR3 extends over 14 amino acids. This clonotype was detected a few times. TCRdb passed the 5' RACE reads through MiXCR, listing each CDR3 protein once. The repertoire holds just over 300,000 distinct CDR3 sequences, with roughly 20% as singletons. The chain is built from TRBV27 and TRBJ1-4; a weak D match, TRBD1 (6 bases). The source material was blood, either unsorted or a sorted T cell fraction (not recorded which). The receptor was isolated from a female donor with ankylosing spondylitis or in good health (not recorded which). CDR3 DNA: TGTGCCAGCAGTTTGGCAGGGGCCAATGAAAAACTGTTTTTT. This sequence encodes CASSLAGANEKLFF.